Below, one TCR beta chain is given with its context. Generated by immunoSEQ multiplex PCR, the TCRdb table keeps only in-frame clones and is missing some. This sample has 65,000 to 85,000 clones, with roughly 91% found just once. This entry is derived from a study of OX40 agonist ivuxolimab in advanced cancers. The source is an adult with an advanced solid tumor such as melanoma, head and neck, liver or kidney cancer. The sample in question was CD4+ or CD8+ T cells sorted from blood, obtained in a trial of the OX40 agonist ivuxolimab.

In DNA form, the CDR3 reads TGTGCCAGCAACTGGGAGGCGGGGGGACCAGATACGCAGTATTTT. This sequence encodes CASNWEAGGPDTQYF. The chain has TRBV27 and TRBJ2-3; 8 bases map to TRBD2. CDR3 size: 15 residues. Trimming took 7 bases from V and 4 from J; bases not matched to a gene: 10. CDR1 is MNHEY, CDR2 SMNVEV, per germline (reference sequence).